This TCR beta chain was captured in a study of T-cell memory formation after mild COVID-19. Study-wide findings and caveats: Cross-reactive memory apparently joined, as some responding clones appeared in pre-infection memory. Mainly in CM and EM were contracting CD4+ clones; CD8+ were in EMRA.

This CDR3 is built from 17 residues. Trimming removed 3 bases from V and 0 bases from J, with 21 bases in between. Germline V gives CDR1 DFQATT, CDR2 SNEGSKA (reference sequence). Notes on this clonotype: No antigen is known for it.

Barcoded TCR alpha and TCR beta cDNA libraries with UMIs came from 5'RACE using constant-segment primers. MiXCR, applied by TCRdb to the 5' RACE reads, yields one record per CDR3 protein. The data hold 470,000 or so distinct CDR3 sequences, with 15% to 20% observed a single time. The chain combines TRBV20-1 with TRBJ2-7, with D tentatively TRBD2 (6 bases). The clonotype originates from an adult woman who had mild COVID-19 (a few samples of this study predate the infection). Cell type and time point are not known. Sequences were obtained from PBMCs or a T cell subset sorted from them (not recorded which). Here the CDR3 DNA reads TGCAGTGCTAGTAGCCTTATGGGGGACGGGAGCTCCTACGAGCAGTACTTC. This encodes CSASSLMGDGSSYEQYF.